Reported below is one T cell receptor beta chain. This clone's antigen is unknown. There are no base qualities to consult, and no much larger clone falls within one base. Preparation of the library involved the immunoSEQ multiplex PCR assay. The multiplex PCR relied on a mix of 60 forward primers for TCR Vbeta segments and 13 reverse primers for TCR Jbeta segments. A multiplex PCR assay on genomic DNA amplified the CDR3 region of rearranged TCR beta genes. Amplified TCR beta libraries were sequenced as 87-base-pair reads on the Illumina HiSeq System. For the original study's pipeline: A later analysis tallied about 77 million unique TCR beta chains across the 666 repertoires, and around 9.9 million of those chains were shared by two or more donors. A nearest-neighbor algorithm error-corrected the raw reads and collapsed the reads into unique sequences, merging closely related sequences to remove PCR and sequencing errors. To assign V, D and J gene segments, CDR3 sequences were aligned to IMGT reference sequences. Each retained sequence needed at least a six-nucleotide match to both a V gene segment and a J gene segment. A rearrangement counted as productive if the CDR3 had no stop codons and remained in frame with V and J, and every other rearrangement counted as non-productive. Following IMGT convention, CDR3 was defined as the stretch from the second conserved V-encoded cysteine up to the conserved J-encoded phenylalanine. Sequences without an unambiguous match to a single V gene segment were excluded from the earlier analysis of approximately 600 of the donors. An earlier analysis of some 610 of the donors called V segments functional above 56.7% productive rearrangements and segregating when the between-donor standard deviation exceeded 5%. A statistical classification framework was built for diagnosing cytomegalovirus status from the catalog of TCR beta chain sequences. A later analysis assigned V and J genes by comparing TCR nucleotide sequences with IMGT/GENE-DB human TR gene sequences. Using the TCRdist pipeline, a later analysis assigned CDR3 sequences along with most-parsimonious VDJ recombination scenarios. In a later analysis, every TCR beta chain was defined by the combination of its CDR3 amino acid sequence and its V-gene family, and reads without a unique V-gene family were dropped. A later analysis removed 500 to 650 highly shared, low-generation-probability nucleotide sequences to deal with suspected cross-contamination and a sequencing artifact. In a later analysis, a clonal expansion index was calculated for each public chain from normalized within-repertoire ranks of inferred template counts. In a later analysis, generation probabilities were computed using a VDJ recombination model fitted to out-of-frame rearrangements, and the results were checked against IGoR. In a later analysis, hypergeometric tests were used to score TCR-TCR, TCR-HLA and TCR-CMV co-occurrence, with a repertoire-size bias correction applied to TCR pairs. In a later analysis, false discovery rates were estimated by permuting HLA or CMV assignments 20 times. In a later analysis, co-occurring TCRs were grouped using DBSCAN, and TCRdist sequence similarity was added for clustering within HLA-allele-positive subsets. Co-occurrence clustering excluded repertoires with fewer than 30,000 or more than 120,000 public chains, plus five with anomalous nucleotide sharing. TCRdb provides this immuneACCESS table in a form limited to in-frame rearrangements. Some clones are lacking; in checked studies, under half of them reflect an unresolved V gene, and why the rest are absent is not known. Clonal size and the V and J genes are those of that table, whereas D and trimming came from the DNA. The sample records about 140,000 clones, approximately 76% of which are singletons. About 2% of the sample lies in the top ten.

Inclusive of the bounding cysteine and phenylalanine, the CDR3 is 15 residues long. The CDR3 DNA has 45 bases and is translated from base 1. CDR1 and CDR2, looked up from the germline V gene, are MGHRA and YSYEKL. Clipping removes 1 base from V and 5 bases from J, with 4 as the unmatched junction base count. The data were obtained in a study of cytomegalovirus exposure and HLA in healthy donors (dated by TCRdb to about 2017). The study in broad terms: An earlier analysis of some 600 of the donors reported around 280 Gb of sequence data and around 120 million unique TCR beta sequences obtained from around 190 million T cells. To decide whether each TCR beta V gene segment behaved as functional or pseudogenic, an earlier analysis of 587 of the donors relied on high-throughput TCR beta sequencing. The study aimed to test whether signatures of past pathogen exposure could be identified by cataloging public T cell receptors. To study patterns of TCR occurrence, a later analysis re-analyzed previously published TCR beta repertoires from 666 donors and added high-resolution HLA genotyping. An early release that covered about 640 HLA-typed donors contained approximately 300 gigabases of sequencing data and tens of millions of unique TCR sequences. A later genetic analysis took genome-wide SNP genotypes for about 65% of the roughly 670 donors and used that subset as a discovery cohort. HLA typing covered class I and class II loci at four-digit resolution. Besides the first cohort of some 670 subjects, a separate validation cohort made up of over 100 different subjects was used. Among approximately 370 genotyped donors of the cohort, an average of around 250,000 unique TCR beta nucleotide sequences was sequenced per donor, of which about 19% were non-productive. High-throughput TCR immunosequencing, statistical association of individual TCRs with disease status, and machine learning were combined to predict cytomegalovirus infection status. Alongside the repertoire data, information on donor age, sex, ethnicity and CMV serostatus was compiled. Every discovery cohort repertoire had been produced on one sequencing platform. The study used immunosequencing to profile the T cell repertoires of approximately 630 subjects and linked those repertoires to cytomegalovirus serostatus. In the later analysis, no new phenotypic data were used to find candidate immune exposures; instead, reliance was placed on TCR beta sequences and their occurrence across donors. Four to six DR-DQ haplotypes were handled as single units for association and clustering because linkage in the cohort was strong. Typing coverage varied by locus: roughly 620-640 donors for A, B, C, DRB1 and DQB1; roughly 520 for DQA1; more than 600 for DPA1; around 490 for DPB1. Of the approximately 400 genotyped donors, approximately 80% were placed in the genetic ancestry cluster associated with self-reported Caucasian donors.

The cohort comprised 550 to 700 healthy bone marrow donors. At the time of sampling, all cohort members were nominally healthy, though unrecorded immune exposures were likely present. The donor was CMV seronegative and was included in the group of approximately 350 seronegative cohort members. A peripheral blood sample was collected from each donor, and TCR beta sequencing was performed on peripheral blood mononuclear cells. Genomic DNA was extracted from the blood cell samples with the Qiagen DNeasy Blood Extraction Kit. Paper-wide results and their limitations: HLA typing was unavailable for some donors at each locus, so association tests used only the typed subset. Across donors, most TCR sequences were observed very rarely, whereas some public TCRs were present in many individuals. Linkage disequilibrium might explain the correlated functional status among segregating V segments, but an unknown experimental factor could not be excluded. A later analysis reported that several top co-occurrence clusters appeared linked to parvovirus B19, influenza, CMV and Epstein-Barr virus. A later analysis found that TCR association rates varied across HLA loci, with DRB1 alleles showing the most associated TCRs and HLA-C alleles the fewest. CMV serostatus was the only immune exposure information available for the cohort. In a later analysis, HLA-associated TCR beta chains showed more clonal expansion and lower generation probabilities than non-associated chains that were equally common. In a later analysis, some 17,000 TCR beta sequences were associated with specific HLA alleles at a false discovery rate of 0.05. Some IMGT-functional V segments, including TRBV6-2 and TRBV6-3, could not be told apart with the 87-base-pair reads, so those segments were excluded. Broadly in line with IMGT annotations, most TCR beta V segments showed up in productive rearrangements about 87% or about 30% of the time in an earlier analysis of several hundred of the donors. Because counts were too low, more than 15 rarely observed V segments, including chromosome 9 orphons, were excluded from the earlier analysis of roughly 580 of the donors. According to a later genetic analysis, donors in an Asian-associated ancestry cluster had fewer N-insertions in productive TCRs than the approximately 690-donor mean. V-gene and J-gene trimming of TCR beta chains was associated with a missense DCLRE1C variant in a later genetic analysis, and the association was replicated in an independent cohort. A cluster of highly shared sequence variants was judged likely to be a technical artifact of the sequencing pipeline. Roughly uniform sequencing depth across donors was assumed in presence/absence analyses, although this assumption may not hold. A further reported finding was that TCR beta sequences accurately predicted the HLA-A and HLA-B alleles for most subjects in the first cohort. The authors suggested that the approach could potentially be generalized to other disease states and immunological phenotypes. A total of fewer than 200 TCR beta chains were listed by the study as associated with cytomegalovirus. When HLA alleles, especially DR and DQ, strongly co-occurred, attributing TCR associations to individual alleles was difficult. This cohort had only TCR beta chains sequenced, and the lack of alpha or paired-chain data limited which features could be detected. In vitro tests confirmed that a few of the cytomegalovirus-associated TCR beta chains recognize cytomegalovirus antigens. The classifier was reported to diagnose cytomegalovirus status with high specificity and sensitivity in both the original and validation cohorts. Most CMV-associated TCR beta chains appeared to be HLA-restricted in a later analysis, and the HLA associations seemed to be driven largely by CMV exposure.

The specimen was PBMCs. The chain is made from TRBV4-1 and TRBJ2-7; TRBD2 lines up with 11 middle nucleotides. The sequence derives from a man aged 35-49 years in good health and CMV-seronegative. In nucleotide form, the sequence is TGCGCCAGCAGCCAAGTACCACTAGCGGGAGACGAGCAGTACTTC. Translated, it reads CASSQVPLAGDEQYF.